The source of this TCR beta chain is a study of T-cell memory formation after mild COVID-19. Study-wide results and caveats: The finding that pre-infection memory included some responding clones suggested that cross-reactive memory joined. For contracting clones, CD4+ ones sat mainly in CM and EM, CD8+ in EMRA.

This CDR3 region has 15 residues. CDR1 is LGHNA, CDR2 YSLEER, per germline. Trimming cost V 3 bases and J 0 bases, with 9 bases left between them. Using constant-segment primers, 5'RACE produced TCR alpha and TCR beta cDNA libraries carrying sample barcodes and UMIs. MiXCR, run by TCRdb on the 5' RACE reads, gives a single entry per CDR3 protein. The table records hundreds of thousands of distinct CDR3 sequences, 20% to 30% of them present only once. A few counts support this clonotype. Its antigen remains unknown. V usage is TRBV4-3 and J usage is TRBJ2-1; D is uncertain. Specimen: PBMCs or a T cell subset sorted from them (not recorded which). This TCR was sampled from an adult woman who had mild COVID-19 (a few samples of this study predate the infection). Cell type and time point are not known. In nucleotides, the CDR3 is TGCGCCAGCAGCCAGAAACCTAGCTCCTACAATGAGCAGTTCTTC. Its translation: CASSQKPSSYNEQFF.